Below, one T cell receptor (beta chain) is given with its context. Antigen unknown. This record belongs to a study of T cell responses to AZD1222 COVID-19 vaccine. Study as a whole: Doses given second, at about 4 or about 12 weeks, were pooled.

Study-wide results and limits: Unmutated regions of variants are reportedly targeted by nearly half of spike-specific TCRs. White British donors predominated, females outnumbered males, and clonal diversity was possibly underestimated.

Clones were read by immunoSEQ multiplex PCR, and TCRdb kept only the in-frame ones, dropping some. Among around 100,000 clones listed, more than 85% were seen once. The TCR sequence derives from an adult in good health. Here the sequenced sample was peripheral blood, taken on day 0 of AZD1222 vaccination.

For the CDR3, the DNA is TGTGCCAGCAGCCCGCAAAGACAGGGGGGTTCGTACTTC. This sequence encodes CASSPQRQGGSYF. J is TRBJ2-7 and V is TRBV5-5; 9 bases map to TRBD1. The germline V gene encodes CDR1 SGHKS and CDR2 YYEKEE (reference sequence). The V and J ends lost 4 bases and 12 bases, in that order; junction bases with no gene match: 11. The CDR3 is made up of 13 amino acids.